Described below is a single T cell receptor beta chain sequence and its context. As yet, its antigen is unknown. Every TCR beta cDNA library bore unique molecular identifiers. Roughly 470,000 cDNA molecules came from around 1 to 10 million T cells. From the PCR reads, TCRdb called clonotypes with MiXCR, one entry per CDR3 protein. Among roughly 800,000 distinct CDR3 sequences listed, approximately 57% were seen once. V trimming: 2 bases; J trimming: 7 bases; junction bases outside the gene matches: 10. The germline V gene encodes CDR1 SEHNR and CDR2 FQNEAQ (reference sequence). This CDR3 is built from 15 residues. This specimen comes from a study of post-analysis software for immune sequencing data. Study-wide background: There were relapsing-remitting, secondary progressive and progressive-relapsing multiple sclerosis among the disease courses included. Broader study findings: Compared with controls, patients had more of about five TRBV segments, including TRBV5-6, TRBV5-1 and TRBV20-1. Samples made in the same batch grouped tightly together by F measure. When compared against controls, multiple sclerosis patients showed significantly lower normalized Chao1 diversity.

The V and J genes are TRBV7-9 and TRBJ1-2; TRBD1 aligns across 7 bases. The sequencing sample was made of blood. The TCR sequence derives from a girl aged 10 to 17 with multiple sclerosis. Here the CDR3 reads CASSLLRGRPSGYTF. The CDR3 DNA reads as TGTGCCAGCAGCTTATTGAGGGGGCGACCCTCTGGCTACACCTTC.